What follows are 19 T cell receptor beta chains derived from one specimen sequenced in a study of blood T cell repertoires in COVID-19 (dated by TCRdb to about 2020). Library prep was done by the immunoSEQ multiplex PCR assay. TCRdb took over this immuneACCESS table, retaining in-frame rearrangements with V and J assigned. Such tables are incomplete; in checked studies, under half of the missing clones stem from an unresolved V gene, and the remainder is unexplained. This sample comprises 180,000 or so clones, 75% to 90% of them detected only once. The ten biggest clones cover 13% of the sample. What was sequenced was PBMCs or T cells enriched from blood (not recorded which). These receptor sequences come from a woman aged 55-69 years who had recovered from COVID-19.

This sequence joins TRBV10-2 and TRBJ2-7, with 7 bases lining up with TRBD1. CDR3 size: 13 residues. CDR1 and CDR2 from the germline V gene are WSHSY and SAAADI. The junction had 4 bases not matched to a gene; V was cut back by 4 bases and J by 4 bases. CDR3 loop: CASSAGTDYEQYF. The CDR3 coding sequence is TGCGCCAGCAGTGCCGGGACAGATTACGAGCAGTACTTC.

J is TRBJ2-3 and V is TRBV5-1; possible D gene TRBD2, 6 bases. The CDR3 is made up of 16 amino acids. Germline CDR1 SGHRS, CDR2 YFSETQ. V lost 0 bases to trimming and J lost 4 bases, with 15 bases between them. The CDR3 loop is CASSLASSRGADTQYF. The CDR3 DNA follows: TGCGCCAGCAGCTTGGCCTCATCGCGGGGAGCAGATACGCAGTATTTT.

About this clone itself: Other nucleotide sequences from this sample produce the same CDR3. The genes are TRBV5-1 and TRBJ1-5; a weak D match, TRBD1 (6 bases). Germline V lookup: CDR1 SGHRS, CDR2 YFSETQ. The V end was cut by 0 bases, the J end by 4 bases, with 11 bases between. This CDR3 spans 15 amino acids. CDR3 sequence (DNA): TGCGCCAGCAGCTTGGTGGGGGCGCAGAATCAGCCCCAGCATTTT. As protein: CASSLVGAQNQPQHF. The full variable domain, completed using reference TRBV5-1 and TRBJ1-5, is KAGVTQTPRYLIKTRGQQVTLSCSPISGHRSVSWYQQTPGQGLQFLFEYFSETQRNKGNFPGRFSGRQFSNSRSEMNVSTLELGDSALYLCASSLVGAQNQPQHFGDGTRLSIL.

The rearrangement uses TRBV10-3 and TRBJ1-1, with no clear D. Germline lookup yields CDR1 ENHRY and CDR2 SYGVKD. Trimming pared 5 bases from V and 3 bases from J, leaving 10 bases between. The CDR3 length is 13 residues. CDR3 sequence (DNA): TGTGCCATCAGTTACAGAACCGACACTGAAGCTTTCTTT. Its translation: CAISYRTDTEAFF.

This clone has just one count. This sequence joins TRBV5-8 and TRBJ2-3, with D hard to call. The CDR3 is 15 amino acids. Germline V lookup: CDR1 SGHTS, CDR2 YDEGEE. Between the trimmed V and J ends, which lost 4 bases and 4 bases, there was a span of 16 bases. The CDR3 sequence is CASSPRVAPSDTQYF. The CDR3 bases are TGTGCCAGCAGCCCACGGGTCGCCCCGTCAGATACGCAGTATTTT.

This clone was seen only a few times. The rearrangement joins TRBV5-6 to TRBJ2-5; 15 nucleotides align to TRBD2. J was trimmed by 4 bases and V by 5 bases; bases with no gene match: 15. The CDR3 is 19 amino acids. Germline V gives CDR1 SGHDT, CDR2 YYEEEE. The CDR3 sequence: CASSSPAGTSGRRRETQYF. CDR3 coding DNA: TGTGCCAGCAGTTCACCCGCCGGGACTAGCGGGAGGAGGAGAGAGACCCAGTACTTC.

The J gene is TRBJ1-1, the V gene TRBV6-6; the D is unclear. Germline V gives CDR1 MNHNY, CDR2 SVGAGI (reference sequence). The CDR3 extends over 13 amino acids. V dropped 4 bases and J dropped 1 base, with 7 bases sitting between them. The CDR3 DNA reads TGTGCCAGCAGTTCGAACACGAACACTGAAGCTTTCTTT. The encoded protein is CASSSNTNTEAFF.

J is TRBJ2-7 and V is TRBV6-5, with 9 bases identical to TRBD1. Germline trimming cut 0 bases from V and 4 bases from J; bases unmatched to any gene: 7. CDR3 size: 16 residues. CDR1 is MNHEY, CDR2 SVGAGI, per germline. CDR3 sequence: CASSYSLGQGTYEQYF. CDR3 nucleotide sequence: TGTGCCAGCAGTTACTCCCTCGGACAGGGGACGTACGAGCAGTACTTC.

V usage is TRBV5-1 and J usage is TRBJ2-7; 10 bases match TRBD2. The V segment lost 1 base and the J segment 6 bases; nucleotides outside the gene matches: 7. Germline CDR1 is SGHRS and CDR2 is YFSETQ. The CDR3 contains 15 residues. CDR3: CASSLSLAGPTEQYF. The DNA for the CDR3 is TGCGCCAGCAGCTTGTCACTAGCGGGACCTACCGAGCAGTACTTC.

V and J are TRBV9 and TRBJ1-2, with no clear D. The V end was cut by 3 bases, the J end by 4 bases, with 7 bases between. Germline loops: CDR1 SGDLS, CDR2 YYNGEE. The CDR3 totals 12 residues. CDR3 sequence reads: CASSDNSYGYTF. CDR3 bases: TGTGCCAGCAGCGACAATTCCTATGGCTACACCTTC.

This clone was seen a handful of times. This sequence joins TRBV5-1 and TRBJ2-7, with TRBD2 matching over 10 bases. V lost 4 bases, J lost 2 bases, and 6 bases stayed unmatched. CDR1 and CDR2 from the germline V gene are SGHRS and YFSETQ. The CDR3 covers 15 residues. As DNA, the CDR3 is TGCGCCAGCAGCCCCCGGACTAGCGGAGCCTACGAGCAGTACTTC. It yields the protein CASSPRTSGAYEQYF.

The rearrangement joins TRBV9 to TRBJ1-1; D call uncertain. Germline V CDR1 and CDR2: SGDLS, YYNGEE. This CDR3 spans 14 amino acids. Trimming removed 3 bases at V and 1 base at J, with 10 bases between. The CDR3 coding sequence is TGTGCCAGCAGCGCTAAGCCGGGGAACACTGAAGCTTTCTTT. Translation gives CASSAKPGNTEAFF.

This chain joins TRBV2 and TRBJ1-4; 8 bases align to TRBD1. This CDR3 is built from 16 residues. From germline, CDR1 is SNHLY and CDR2 FYNNEI. J was trimmed by 2 bases and V by 4 bases; bases with no gene match: 6. In DNA, the CDR3 is TGTGCCAGCAGTGCCCAGGGGGCAAGGACTAATGAAAAACTGTTTTTT. As protein: CASSAQGARTNEKLFF.

The genes are TRBV5-1 and TRBJ2-7; 8 bases are shared with TRBD1. With 0 bases clipped from V and 0 bases from J, the junction kept 5 bases outside the gene matches. The CDR3 is 16 residues long. The germline V gene has CDR1 SGHRS and CDR2 YFSETQ. DNA of the CDR3: TGCGCCAGCAGCTTGGCCGGGACAGGAAGCTCCTACGAGCAGTACTTC. Translated, it gives CASSLAGTGSSYEQYF.

V usage is TRBV7-8 and J usage is TRBJ2-7, with TRBD1 identical over 9 bases. CDR1 is SGHVS, CDR2 FQNEAQ, per germline. This CDR3 has 16 residues. The V and J ends lost 5 bases and 2 bases, in that order; junction bases with no gene match: 10. CDR3 sequence: CASSALTGQGTYEQYF. CDR3 sequence (DNA): TGTGCCAGCAGCGCACTAACGGGACAGGGAACCTACGAGCAGTACTTC.

This chain connects TRBV7-9 to TRBJ1-3, with D perhaps matching TRBD1 (6 bases). This CDR3 spans 16 amino acids. The V gene lost 3 bases and the J gene lost 5 bases, with 17 bases spanning the gap. CDR1 SEHNR and CDR2 FQNEAQ come from the germline V gene (reference sequence). The CDR3 region is CASSFYQGIGRNTIYF. CDR3 DNA: TGTGCCAGCAGCTTCTATCAGGGGATAGGGAGAAACACCATATATTTT.

This clone was found a few times. This CDR3 reads CASSFTHRTSGTGGLNTEAFF. Written as DNA, the CDR3 is TGTGCCAGCAGTTTCACCCACCGGACCTCCGGGACAGGGGGACTGAACACTGAAGCTTTCTTT. The chain links TRBV28 to TRBJ1-1, with 11 bases identical to TRBD1. V shed 3 bases, J shed 0 bases, and the junction held 18 bases outside the gene matches. The CDR3 is 21 amino acids. Germline V gene lookup returns CDR1 MDHEN and CDR2 SYDVKM. The full variable domain, rest sourced from reference TRBV28 and TRBJ1-1, is DVKVTQSSRYLVKRTGEKVFLECVQDMDHENMFWYRQDPGLGLRLIYFSYDVKMKEKGDIPEGYSVSREKKERFSLILESASTNQTSMYLCASSFTHRTSGTGGLNTEAFFGQGTRLTVV.

The chain has TRBV5-5 and TRBJ2-7; possibly TRBD2 for D (6 bases). V was trimmed by 4 bases and J by 6 bases, leaving 20 bases between them. CDR3 length equals 15 residues. The germline CDR1 and CDR2 sequences are SGHKS and YYEKEE (reference sequence). DNA for the CDR3: TGTGCCAGCAGCACGGACGCCTTGGGGGGTGCCGAGCAGTACTTC. It yields the protein CASSTDALGGAEQYF.

This clone was detected once. The chain employs TRBV5-1 and TRBJ2-1; 9 nucleotides agree with TRBD2. Germline lookup yields CDR1 SGHRS and CDR2 YFSETQ. This CDR3 comprises 15 residues. Trimming took 7 bases from V and 4 from J; bases not matched to a gene: 9. CDR3 bases: TGCGCCAGCGCTATAGCGGGAGCGTCTTACAATGAGCAGTTCTTC. Encoded protein: CASAIAGASYNEQFF. The full variable domain, with the rest looked up from reference TRBV5-1 and TRBJ2-1, is KAGVTQTPRYLIKTRGQQVTLSCSPISGHRSVSWYQQTPGQGLQFLFEYFSETQRNKGNFPGRFSGRQFSNSRSEMNVSTLELGDSALYLCASAIAGASYNEQFFGPGTRLTVL.